This TCR beta chain was sequenced for a study of cytomegalovirus exposure and HLA in healthy donors. Study conclusions and caveats: Generally TCR sequences proved uncommon, though certain public TCRs appeared in numerous donors.

A remark on this clone: Its cognate antigen is unknown.

Method: immunoSEQ multiplex PCR; TCRdb's copy keeps in-frame clones and lacks some. The data show approximately 190,000 clones, around 84% seen once. This CDR3 region has 13 residues. Trimming removed 5 bases from V and 7 bases from J; junction bases left unmatched: 6. Germline CDR1 is SGHTA and CDR2 is FQGNSA. The origin of this receptor is a woman younger than 45 in good health and CMV-seropositive. Material: PBMCs. The chain links TRBV7-2 to TRBJ1-2, with 8 bases aligning to TRBD1. CDR3 sequence (DNA): TGTGCCAGCAGCCCCCGGACAGGGCGTGGCTACACCTTC. Its translation: CASSPRTGRGYTF.